Presented here are 21 T cell receptor beta chains from one specimen sequenced in a study of tumor-infiltrating lymphocytes in primary liver carcinoma. From around 500 ng of total RNA, TCR beta-specific cDNA was reverse-transcribed using a constant-region primer. Employing slightly modified ARM-PCR, three nested multiplex PCR rounds were run, and these gave rise to the TCR beta libraries. Amplification in the first two PCR rounds was performed using TRBV1-TRBV30 forward primers and a C-beta reverse primer for around 9 cycles each. TCRdb analysed the multiplex PCR reads with MiXCR anew, one entry per CDR3 protein. The table includes nearly 200,000 distinct CDR3 sequences, approximately 64% detected once. Unsorted whole blood yielded the blood RNA, and germline DNA was also extracted. Specimen: peripheral blood. These receptors originate from a woman aged 55 to 70 with primary liver carcinoma and hepatitis B virus infection.

Comment on this clonotype: An end of the junction differs from the germline gene, which may be a read error. This sequence joins TRBV11-2 and TRBJ2-5, with TRBD1 as a possible D gene (6 bases). CDR3 length: 13 residues. Germline values: CDR1 SGHAT, CDR2 FQNNGV. This chain's CDR3 is CVSRGAGQETQYF. The CDR3 coding sequence is TGTGTCAGCAGGGGCGCAGGGCAAGAGACCCAGTATTTC.

About this clonotype: One end of the junction does not line up with germline, which may come from a read error. V usage is TRBV11-2 and J usage is TRBJ2-1; 8 positions match TRBD2. CDR3 length: 14 amino acids. Germline loops: CDR1 SGHAT, CDR2 FQNNGV. CDR3 coding DNA: TGTGTCAGCAGCGCACTAGCGGCGAACAATGAGCAGTTCTTC. Protein sequence: CVSSALAANNEQFF.

Points on this clonotype: This may come from a read error, since a much larger clone is one base off. The V call is TRBV12-3 or TRBV12-4, the J call TRBJ1-4, with 7 bases aligning to TRBD1. This CDR3 is 14 amino acids long. The CDR3 bases are TGTGCCAGCAGTTTACGACAGGGTGATGAAAAACAGTTTTTT. Translated: CASSLRQGDEKQFF.

Turning to this clonotype: A much larger clonotype is one base distant, so this may be a read error. The chain links TRBV6-5 to TRBJ2-5; maybe TRBD1 (6 bases). This CDR3 contains 15 residues. The germline V and J ends were trimmed by 6 bases and 5 bases, with 19 bases remaining between them. Germline CDR1 MNHEY, CDR2 SVGAGI. CDR3 nucleotides: TGTGCCAGCAGATTACAAAGGGGGTCAGACGAGACCCAGTACTTC. This sequence encodes CASRLQRGSDETQYF.

Note on this clonotype: With a much larger clone just one base away, this may be a read error. The chain combines TRBV10-3 with TRBJ2-5; D may match TRBD1 or TRBD2 (6 bases each). The germline V gene encodes CDR1 ENHRY and CDR2 SYGVKD. This CDR3 region has 16 residues. V was clipped by 5 bases and J by 5 bases, with 21 bases between them. The CDR3 DNA reads TGTGCCATCAGTCTGGGGGGCGAGCGGGTCCGGGAGACCCAGTACTTC. It codes for CAISLGGERVRETQYF.

The V and J genes are TRBV12-5 and TRBJ2-1, with TRBD2 identical over 8 bases. This CDR3 has 17 amino acids. The V gene's germline CDR1 is LGHNT and CDR2 FRNRAP. Losses at the gene ends were 2 bases for V and 0 bases for J; bases not matched to a gene: 6. The CDR3 DNA is TGTGCTAGTGGTTTGCCGGGCAGCGGGAGCTCCTACAATGAGCAGTTCTTC. Translating it yields CASGLPGSGSSYNEQFF.

The sample holds many counts of this clonotype. The genes are TRBV5-6 and TRBJ2-2; perhaps D is TRBD1 or TRBD2 (6 bases each). This CDR3 has 17 residues. CDR1 and CDR2 (germline): SGHDT, YYEEEE. Trimming pared 1 base from V and 5 bases from J, leaving 18 bases between. CDR3 loop: CASSLSGATFLTGELFF. For the CDR3, the DNA is TGTGCCAGCAGCTTGTCGGGGGCGACGTTTTTAACCGGGGAGCTGTTTTTT.

The chain joins TRBV6-5 to TRBJ1-1, with D unresolved. Germline V gene data show CDR1 as MNHEY and CDR2 as SVGAGI. The V gene lost 1 base and the J gene lost 7 bases, with 10 bases spanning the gap. The CDR3 totals 13 residues. The CDR3 DNA is TGTGCCAGCAGTTACTACCAGTACCTTGAAGCTTTCTTT. It translates to CASSYYQYLEAFF.

Note on this clonotype: The junction differs from germline at one of its ends, possibly a read error. This chain links TRBV6-5 with TRBJ2-7; TRBD2 matches at 8 bases. This CDR3 is built from 15 residues. CDR1 and CDR2 from the germline V gene are MNHEY and SVGAGI. The CDR3 bases are TGTGCCAGCAGTCGAAGCGGGAGAGTTCGATACGAGCAGCACTTC. Translated: CASSRSGRVRYEQHF.

This clonotype was picked up one time. At one boundary the junction diverges from the germline segment, which might be a read error. The V gene is TRBV5-1, the J gene TRBJ1-1, with D perhaps TRBD1 (5 bases). This CDR3 contains 16 residues. Per germline, CDR1 SGHRS and CDR2 YFSETQ. CDR3 nucleotides: TGCGCCAGCAGCTTCCGGGGCCCTGGGATGAACACTGAGGCTTTCTTT. Amino acid sequence: CASSFRGPGMNTEAFF.

The V call is TRBV12-3 or TRBV12-4, the J call TRBJ1-4; 7 nucleotides align to TRBD1. The length of the CDR3 is 16 residues. Unmatched junction bases numbered 10, after V lost 5 bases and J lost 4 bases. The CDR3 here is CASSKGASTSNEKLFF. For the CDR3, the DNA is TGTGCCAGCAGTAAGGGGGCTTCCACAAGTAATGAAAAACTGTTTTTT.

In this sample, this clonotype turned up many times. The chain combines TRBV12-3 or TRBV12-4 with TRBJ2-3; no firm D call. This CDR3 has 12 amino acids. V was shortened by 3 bases and J by 2 bases, with 3 bases between the two germline ends. CDR3 nucleotides: TGTGCCAGCAGTTTCTCCACAGATACGCAGTATTTT. This translates into CASSFSTDTQYF.

This clonotype was picked up a small number of times. The V call is TRBV6-1, the J call TRBJ1-1; no clear D gene. CDR1 MNHNS and CDR2 SASEGT come from the germline V gene. The CDR3 totals 14 residues. The V end was cut by 0 bases, the J end by 5 bases, with 10 bases between. CDR3 amino acids: CASSEALQGTEAFF. CDR3 in DNA: TGTGCCAGCAGTGAAGCGCTTCAAGGGACTGAAGCTTTCTTT.

The chain couples TRBV29-1 to TRBJ2-1, with TRBD2 as a possible D gene (6 bases). This CDR3 region has 18 residues. CDR1 and CDR2 from the germline V gene are SQVTM and ANQGSEA. Trimming cost V 1 base and J 4 bases, with 23 bases left between them. The chain's CDR3 is CSVEGGAGGLPDYNEQFF. CDR3 nucleotides: TGCAGCGTTGAAGGTGGAGCTGGAGGGCTCCCGGATTACAATGAGCAGTTCTTC.

This sequence joins TRBV28 and TRBJ1-1, with TRBD1 matching 7 bases. The CDR3 is 16 residues long. Germline V gene data show CDR1 as MDHEN and CDR2 as SYDVKM. V lost 6 bases and J lost 1; bases outside the gene matches: 11. The CDR3 is CASSAGGQSKNTEAFF. The DNA for the CDR3 is TGTGCCAGCAGCGCCGGGGGACAGTCAAAGAACACTGAAGCTTTCTTT.

The chain recombines TRBV11-1 with TRBJ1-1; D gene ambiguous. From germline, CDR1 is SGHAT and CDR2 FQDESV (reference sequence). The CDR3 sequence is 13 residues long. CDR3 region: CSISLLPGTEAFF. CDR3 DNA: TGTTCCATCAGCTTACTGCCGGGCACTGAAGCTTTCTTT.

The V call is TRBV11-2, the J call TRBJ2-7; D not certain. The CDR3 sequence is 15 residues long. Per the germline V gene, CDR1 is SGHAT and CDR2 is FQNNGV. V lost 7 bases to trimming and J lost 0 bases, with 16 bases between them. The CDR3: CASIRAVAPSYEQYF. The CDR3 DNA reads TGTGCCAGCATCCGTGCAGTGGCTCCCTCCTACGAGCAGTACTTC.

This clonotype occurred a few times. The chain has TRBV28 and TRBJ2-7; 9 positions agree with TRBD1. V lost 10 bases and J lost 2; bases outside the gene matches: 3. This CDR3 is 12 amino acids long. CDR1 and CDR2 from the germline V gene are MDHEN and SYDVKM. CDR3 region: CATGQGTYEQYF. CDR3 in DNA: TGTGCCACTGGACAGGGGACCTACGAGCAGTACTTC.

Comment on this clonotype: This may arise from a read error, as a much more abundant clone is one base away. The rearrangement links TRBV6-5 to TRBJ2-1; 12 nucleotides match TRBD2. This CDR3 is 16 amino acids long. Germline values: CDR1 MNHEY, CDR2 SVGAGI. Losses at the gene ends were 7 bases for V and 10 bases for J; bases not matched to a gene: 14. CDR3 region: CASTSQPSGRAIEQFF. CDR3 nucleotide sequence: TGTGCCAGCACCTCTCAACCTAGCGGGAGGGCCATAGAGCAGTTCTTC.

In the case of this clonotype: A clone one base away is much larger, so this may be a read error. The V call is TRBV5-4, the J call TRBJ2-7; D is possibly TRBD1 (7 bases). Germline-derived CDR1 and CDR2 are SGHNT and YYREEE (reference sequence). Trimming took off 9 bases at V and 0 bases at J, with 19 bases between the two ends. The CDR3 contains 15 residues. Here the CDR3 DNA reads TGTGCCAACAGGGGTCCGGGAGTTGGCTCCTACGAGCAGTACTTC. Encoded protein: CANRGPGVGSYEQYF.

This clonotype was detected only a few times. A much larger clone sits a single nucleotide away, making a read error possible. The chain is built from TRBV4-2 and TRBJ2-1; 8 bases match TRBD2. Germline CDR1 LGHNA, CDR2 YNFKEQ. The CDR3 consists of 15 residues. CDR3 in amino acids: CAGSLKAGAANEQFF. The CDR3 DNA sequence: TGTGCCGGCAGCCTTAAAGCGGGAGCGGCCAATGAGCAGTTCTTC.